One and the same sample provided the 25 T cell receptor beta chains below, sequenced in a study of identical twins listed by TCRdb under 2016. Libraries came from 5' RACE. These reads were obtained on an Illumina HiSeq 2000. Using fastp at Q25 and MiXCR, TCRdb reprocessed the public reads and kept productive beta chains. Entries that share a CDR3 protein sequence are merged under the most common genes and DNA. Recorded for this sample are some 790,000 distinct CDR3 sequences; 18% of them occurred a single time. The top ten constitute around 13% of the sample. The sample was also reused in another study, on T cells expressing NK-cell markers.

Sequencing input: PBMCs. The receptors were sampled from a woman aged 18 to 35 in good health.

The rearrangement joins TRBV24-1 to TRBJ2-1; 9 positions agree with TRBD1. With V trimmed by 4 bases and J by 0 bases, 9 bases remained unmatched. The CDR3 contains 18 residues. Germline CDR1 reads KGHDR; CDR2 reads SFDVKD. The CDR3 region is CATSETGGSPFSYNEQFF. In DNA, the CDR3 is TGTGCCACCAGTGAAACAGGGGGCTCCCCCTTCTCCTACAATGAGCAGTTCTTC.

The CDR3 loop is CASRMSPGRTDTQYF. The CDR3 bases are TGCGCCAGCAGAATGTCTCCGGGACGCACAGATACGCAGTATTTT. This chain uses TRBV5-1 with TRBJ2-3, with D perhaps being TRBD1 or TRBD2 (5 bases each). The CDR3 runs 15 residues. The V end was cut by 5 bases, the J end by 1 base, with 14 bases between. CDR1 and CDR2 (germline): SGHRS, YFSETQ.

The rearrangement uses TRBV29-1 and TRBJ2-1, with 7 bases that match TRBD1. The CDR3 runs 14 residues. Germline CDR1 reads SQVTM; CDR2 reads ANQGSEA. V was pared by 6 bases and J by 8 bases, with 13 bases of the junction left unmatched. The DNA for the CDR3 is TGCAGCGTGGCACAGGGGTGGTCCCCATATGAGCAGTTCTTC. Translated: CSVAQGWSPYEQFF.

The V and J genes are TRBV20-1 and TRBJ2-7; D is unclear. Germline V gives CDR1 DFQATT, CDR2 SNEGSKA (reference sequence). Trimming took off 3 bases at V and 7 bases at J, with 16 bases between the two ends. The CDR3 runs 13 residues. The CDR3 loop reads CSASGSDLKEQYF. The CDR3 DNA is TGCAGTGCTAGCGGCTCCGATCTAAAGGAGCAGTACTTC.

V usage is TRBV12-3 or TRBV12-4 and J usage is TRBJ2-2; no reliable D call. Trimming shortened V by 4 bases and J by 10 bases, and 19 bases separated the two germline ends. CDR3 length equals 15 residues. CDR3 protein: CASSSSSVGEEELFF. CDR3 nucleotide sequence: TGTGCCAGCAGTTCCTCGAGTGTTGGGGAAGAGGAGCTGTTTTTT.

The genes are TRBV11-2 and TRBJ2-1; maybe TRBD2 (6 bases). Germline loops: CDR1 SGHAT, CDR2 FQNNGV. V shed 4 bases and J shed 3 bases, with 10 bases lying between them. This CDR3 contains 14 residues. CDR3 region: CASSSGLYYNEQFF. CDR3 sequence (DNA): TGTGCCAGCAGCTCCGGACTATACTACAATGAGCAGTTCTTC.

This clonotype was recorded at least ten times. The V gene is TRBV5-1, the J gene TRBJ1-1; D gene uncertain. Germline V lookup: CDR1 SGHRS, CDR2 YFSETQ. Trimming removed 1 base at V and 2 bases at J, with 6 bases between. The CDR3 covers 13 residues. The CDR3 nucleotides read TGCGCCAGCAGCTTGAGCACCAACACTGAAGCTTTCTTT. It codes for CASSLSTNTEAFF.

The CDR3 region is CAISGGTAQETQYF. The CDR3 DNA sequence: TGTGCCATCAGTGGCGGGACGGCACAAGAGACCCAGTACTTC. The chain uses TRBV10-3 and TRBJ2-5, with a possible D match to TRBD2 (6 bases). Germline V gives CDR1 ENHRY, CDR2 SYGVKD. This CDR3 is built from 14 residues. The V gene lost 4 bases and the J gene lost 2 bases, with 11 bases spanning the gap.

The V gene is TRBV7-2, the J gene TRBJ1-5; TRBD1 matches at 8 bases. The CDR3 loop spans 17 amino acids. Germline V gene sequence: CDR1 SGHTA, CDR2 FQGNSA. With V trimmed by 3 bases and J by 6 bases, 13 bases remained unmatched. CDR3 loop: CASSLDRVAAGGQPQHF. DNA for the CDR3: TGTGCCAGCAGCTTGGACAGGGTCGCGGCGGGCGGTCAGCCCCAGCATTTT. Looking up the rest from reference TRBV7-2 and TRBJ1-5 gives the full variable domain: GAGVSQSPSNKVTEKGKDVELRCDPISGHTALYWYRQSLGQGLEFLIYFQGNSAPDKSGLPSDRFSAERTGGSVSTLTIQRTQQEDSAVYLCASSLDRVAAGGQPQHFGDGTRLSIL.

The V and J genes are TRBV6-5 and TRBJ1-5; D is uncertain. CDR1 is MNHEY and CDR2 is SVGAGI in the germline V gene. V was trimmed by 0 bases and J by 4 bases, leaving 10 bases between them. This CDR3 has 15 residues. The CDR3: CASSYSSARNQPQHF. As DNA, the CDR3 is TGTGCCAGCAGTTACTCAAGCGCGAGGAATCAGCCCCAGCATTTT.

CDR3: CASSYSLAGGISSSYNEQFF. The CDR3 coding sequence is TGTGCCAGCAGTTACTCTTTAGCGGGAGGGATCTCCAGCTCCTACAATGAGCAGTTCTTC. The V and J genes are TRBV6-2 or TRBV6-3 and TRBJ2-1; TRBD2 matches at 11 bases. Trimming at V came to 0 bases and at J to 0 bases, leaving 10 bases not matched to a gene. CDR1 MNHEY and CDR2 SVGEGT come from the germline V gene. The CDR3 totals 20 residues.

The sample holds a few counts of this clonotype. V is TRBV20-1 and J is TRBJ2-1; TRBD2 matches at 8 bases. V shed 4 bases, J shed 7 bases, and the junction held 9 bases outside the gene matches. Germline V lookup: CDR1 DFQATT, CDR2 SNEGSKA (reference sequence). CDR3 length: 14 residues. The CDR3 nucleotides read TGCAGTGCTATTCCGGGACTAGGACGGAATGAGCAGTTCTTC. Translating gives CSAIPGLGRNEQFF.

The chain employs TRBV20-1 and TRBJ2-7; 8 nucleotides align to TRBD1. Per germline, CDR1 DFQATT and CDR2 SNEGSKA (reference sequence). CDR3 length: 15 residues. V shed 6 bases and J 7 bases; nucleotides not matched to a gene: 17. The CDR3 here is CSAAGTGPYYGEQYF. CDR3 coding DNA: TGCAGTGCAGCCGGGACAGGACCTTATTATGGGGAGCAGTACTTC.

This clonotype has more than one count but fewer than ten. The chain uses TRBV12-3 or TRBV12-4 and TRBJ2-7; D ambiguous. Trimming removed 8 bases at V and 2 bases at J, with 16 bases between. The CDR3 is 14 residues long. CDR3 sequence (DNA): TGTGCCAGCCGCCCATGGGTCTCAGCCTACGAGCAGTACTTC. This encodes CASRPWVSAYEQYF.

The chain uses TRBV15 and TRBJ2-3; TRBD2 aligns across 8 bases. The ends lost 6 bases at V and 1 base at J; junction bases unmatched: 6. This CDR3 is built from 15 residues. Germline CDR1 and CDR2: LNHNV and YYDKDF (reference sequence). The CDR3 loop is CATRSGTRGTDTQYF. CDR3 nucleotides: TGTGCCACCAGATCCGGGACTAGGGGCACAGATACGCAGTATTTT.

A few counts support this clonotype. The chain uses TRBV7-9 and TRBJ2-1, with TRBD1 identical over 8 bases. CDR1 is SEHNR and CDR2 is FQNEAQ in the germline V gene (reference sequence). Trimming cost V 3 bases and J 15 bases; bases outside gene matches: 13. This CDR3 has 14 amino acids. This CDR3 reads CASSFLAGQGAPFF. In DNA, the CDR3 is TGTGCCAGCAGCTTCCTCGCCGGACAGGGAGCCCCGTTCTTC.

This clonotype was picked up a small number of times. The genes are TRBV5-6 and TRBJ1-6, with TRBD1 matching 9 bases. This CDR3 contains 17 residues. V dropped 4 bases and J dropped 0; count of bases not matched to a gene: 5. CDR1 SGHDT and CDR2 YYEEEE come from the germline V gene. The CDR3 sequence is CASSLGTGSSYNSPLHF. Here the CDR3 DNA reads TGTGCCAGCAGCCTTGGGACAGGGAGCTCCTATAATTCACCCCTCCACTTT.

This clonotype came up a few times. The J gene is TRBJ2-7, the V gene TRBV6-2 or TRBV6-3; the D gene is possibly TRBD2 (5 bases). V shed 6 bases and J shed 0 bases, with 18 bases lying between them. This CDR3 region has 16 residues. CDR1 and CDR2 (germline): MNHEY, SVGEGT. The CDR3 coding sequence is TGTGCCAGCAGCCGAGAGGGCCTCTTAAGCTCCTACGAGCAGTACTTC. This gives the protein CASSREGLLSSYEQYF.

The CDR3: CASSGPSGETQYF. The CDR3 DNA reads as TGTGCCAGCAGCGGCCCTAGCGGAGAGACCCAGTACTTC. The chain couples TRBV7-9 to TRBJ2-5; 7 nucleotides line up with TRBD2. V lost 5 bases, J lost 4 bases, and 4 bases stayed unmatched. This CDR3 comprises 13 residues. CDR1 and CDR2 from the germline V gene are SEHNR and FQNEAQ (reference sequence).

The rearrangement links TRBV6-2 or TRBV6-3 to TRBJ2-1; tentatively, D is TRBD1 or TRBD2 (5 bases each). The CDR3 runs to 15 residues. Trimming shortened V by 6 bases and J by 3 bases, and 15 bases separated the two germline ends. Germline-derived CDR1 and CDR2 are MNHEY and SVGEGT. Written as DNA, the CDR3 is TGTGCCAGCAGGCCGAGGGGATTCGGCTACAATGAGCAGTTCTTC. Its translation is CASRPRGFGYNEQFF.

Only a few counts were recorded for this clonotype. CDR3 DNA sequence: TGTGCCAGCAGCTTAAGTGGGCCCAAAAACATTCAGTACTTC. Encoded protein: CASSLSGPKNIQYF. The chain uses TRBV7-9 and TRBJ2-4, with unresolved D. This CDR3 is 14 amino acids long. Germline values: CDR1 SEHNR, CDR2 FQNEAQ (reference sequence). Trimming cost V 2 bases and J 2 bases, with 7 bases left between them.

The table lists this clonotype with a few counts. The genes are TRBV20-1 and TRBJ1-4; D unresolved. The CDR3 loop spans 14 amino acids. V was cut by 3 bases and J by 5 bases, with 13 bases left in between. Germline values: CDR1 DFQATT, CDR2 SNEGSKA (reference sequence). The CDR3 sequence: CSARDPRVNEKLFF. The CDR3 nucleotides are TGCAGTGCTAGGGATCCGAGGGTAAATGAAAAACTGTTTTTT.

At least ten counts were recorded for this clonotype. This rearrangement joins TRBV7-2 to TRBJ2-7, with 7 bases that match TRBD1. Germline values: CDR1 SGHTA, CDR2 FQGNSA. Germline trimming cut 5 bases from V and 5 bases from J; bases unmatched to any gene: 9. This CDR3 has 14 residues. The chain's CDR3 is CASSTTGSVDEQYF. Written as DNA, the CDR3 is TGTGCCAGCAGCACGACAGGGAGCGTGGACGAGCAGTACTTC.

This clonotype was seen a single time. The rearrangement joins TRBV20-1 to TRBJ1-1, with TRBD1 matching over 8 bases. In germline, CDR1 is DFQATT, CDR2 SNEGSKA (reference sequence). CDR3 length: 14 residues. V gave up 2 bases and J gave up 3 bases; unmatched junction bases: 5. This chain's CDR3 is CSARRTGMDTEAFF. The CDR3 bases are TGCAGTGCTAGAAGGACAGGGATGGACACTGAAGCTTTCTTT.

This clonotype occurred a few times. The rearrangement uses TRBV10-2 and TRBJ2-5; D unclear. Between the trimmed V and J ends, which lost 2 bases and 1 base, there was a span of 8 bases. Germline V gene lookup returns CDR1 WSHSY and CDR2 SAAADI. The CDR3 runs to 14 residues. The CDR3 DNA is TGCGCCAGCAGTGAGGTGGGGTTCCAAGAGACCCAGTACTTC. This translates into CASSEVGFQETQYF.